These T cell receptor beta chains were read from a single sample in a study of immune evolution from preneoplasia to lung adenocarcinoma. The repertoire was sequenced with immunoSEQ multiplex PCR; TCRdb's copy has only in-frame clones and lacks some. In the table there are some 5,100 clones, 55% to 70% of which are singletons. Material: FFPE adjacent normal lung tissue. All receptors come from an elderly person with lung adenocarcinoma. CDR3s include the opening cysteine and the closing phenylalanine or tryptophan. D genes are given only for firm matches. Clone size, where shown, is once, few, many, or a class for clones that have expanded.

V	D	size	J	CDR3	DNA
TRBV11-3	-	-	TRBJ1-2	CASTDTNYGYTF	TGTGCCAGCACCGACACTAACTATGGCTACACCTTC
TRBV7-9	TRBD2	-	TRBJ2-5	CASSSGLAETQYF	TGTGCCAGCAGCTCAGGACTAGCGGAGACCCAGTACTTC
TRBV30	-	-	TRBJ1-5	CAWSVRDKNQPQHF	TGTGCCTGGAGTGTACGGGACAAGAATCAGCCTCAGCATTTT
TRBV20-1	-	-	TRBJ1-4	CSAYNEKLFF	TGCAGTGCTTATAATGAAAAACTGTTTTTT
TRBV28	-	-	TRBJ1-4	CASSFGSNEKLFF	TGTGCCAGCAGTTTTGGGTCTAATGAAAAACTGTTTTTT
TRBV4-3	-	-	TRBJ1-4	CASSRDTTNEKLFF	TGCGCCAGCAGCCGGGACACAACTAATGAAAAACTGTTTTTT
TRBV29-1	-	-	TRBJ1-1	CSVEAREGAEAFF	TGCAGCGTTGAGGCCAGGGAGGGAGCTGAAGCTTTCTTT
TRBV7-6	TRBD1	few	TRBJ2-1	CASSFLTGDSYNEQFF	TGTGCCAGCAGCTTTCTGACAGGGGACTCCTACAATGAGCAGTTCTTC
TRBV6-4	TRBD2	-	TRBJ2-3	CASRPSGGRTDTQYF	TGTGCCAGCAGACCAAGCGGGGGCCGCACAGATACGCAGTATTTT
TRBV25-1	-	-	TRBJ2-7	CASSDPTGSYEQYF	TGTGCCAGCAGTGACCCGACAGGTTCCTACGAGCAGTACTTC
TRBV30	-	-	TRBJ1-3	CACQGRENTIYF	TGTGCCTGTCAGGGTCGTGAAAACACCATATATTTT
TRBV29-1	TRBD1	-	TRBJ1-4	CSAPGQGGPGEKLFF	TGCAGCGCACCGGGACAGGGAGGGCCGGGGGAAAAACTGTTTTTT
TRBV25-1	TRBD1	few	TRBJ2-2	CASSETGWELFF	TGTGCCAGCAGTGAGACAGGGTGGGAGCTGTTTTTT
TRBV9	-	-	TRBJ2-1	CASSVLAYNEQFF	TGTGCCAGCAGCGTATTGGCATACAATGAGCAGTTCTTC
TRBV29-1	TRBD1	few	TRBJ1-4	CSVSQQGSNEKLFF	TGCAGCGTCTCCCAACAGGGGAGTAATGAAAAACTGTTTTTT
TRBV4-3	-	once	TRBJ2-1	CASSQGTNEQFF	TGCGCCAGCAGCCAAGGGACCAATGAGCAGTTCTTC
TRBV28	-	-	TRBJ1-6	CATSGRVEYLHF	TGTGCCACCTCGGGAAGGGTAGAGTACCTCCACTTT
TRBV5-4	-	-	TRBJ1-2	CASSLEGGYTF	TGTGCCAGCAGCTTGGAAGGGGGCTACACCTTC
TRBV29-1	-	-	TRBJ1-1	CSVAPGAGDTEAFF	TGCAGCGTTGCCCCAGGGGCTGGGGACACTGAAGCTTTCTTT
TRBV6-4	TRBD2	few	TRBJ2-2	CASSGRRGGGTSDPGELFF	TGTGCCAGCAGTGGCCGCCGCGGGGGAGGGACTAGCGACCCCGGGGAGCTGTTTTTT
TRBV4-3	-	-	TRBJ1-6	CASSQEDWTESYNSPLHF	TGCGCCAGCAGCCAAGAGGATTGGACAGAATCCTATAATTCACCCCTCCACTTT
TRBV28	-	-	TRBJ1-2	CASSFPLAGGYGYTF	TGTGCCAGCAGTTTCCCCCTCGCCGGGGGTTATGGCTACACCTTC
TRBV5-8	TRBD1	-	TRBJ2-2	CASSFGQGENTGELFF	TGTGCCAGCAGTTTTGGTCAGGGGGAGAACACCGGGGAGCTGTTTTTT
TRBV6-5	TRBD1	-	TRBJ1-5	CASSRQGLEPQHF	TGTGCCAGCAGCCGACAGGGACTGGAGCCCCAGCATTTT
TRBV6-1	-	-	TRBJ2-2	CASKMTSSAGELFF	TGTGCCAGCAAAATGACTAGTTCTGCCGGGGAGCTGTTTTTT
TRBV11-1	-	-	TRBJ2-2	CASSLGGTGELFF	TGTGCCAGCAGCTTAGGGGGCACCGGGGAGCTGTTTTTT
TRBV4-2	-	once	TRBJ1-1	CASSREGVNTEAFF	TGTGCCAGCAGCCGGGAAGGGGTGAACACTGAAGCTTTCTTT
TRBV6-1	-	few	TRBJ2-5	CASSEAPVQWRETQYF	TGTGCCAGCAGTGAAGCCCCCGTACAGTGGCGGGAGACCCAGTACTTC
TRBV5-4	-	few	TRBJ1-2	CASSSGHTGTRGGYTF	TGTGCCAGCAGCTCAGGACACACCGGGACCCGAGGTGGCTACACCTTC
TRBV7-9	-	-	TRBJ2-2	CARTTDANTGELFF	TGTGCCAGAACGACAGACGCGAACACCGGGGAGCTGTTTTTT
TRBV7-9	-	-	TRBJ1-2	CASSPHGTPNYGYTF	TGTGCCAGCAGCCCACACGGGACACCAAACTATGGCTACACCTTC
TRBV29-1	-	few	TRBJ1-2	CSVAGLGSDNYGYTF	TGCAGCGTTGCCGGTTTGGGGAGCGATAACTATGGCTACACCTTC
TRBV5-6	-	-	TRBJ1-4	CASSFGGTNEKLFF	TGTGCCAGCAGCTTTGGGGGAACTAATGAAAAACTGTTTTTT
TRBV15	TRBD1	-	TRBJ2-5	CATSRDVGTEETQYF	TGTGCCACCAGCAGAGATGTCGGGACAGAAGAGACCCAGTACTTC
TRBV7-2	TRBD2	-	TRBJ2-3	CASSLVRTSGGDTDTQYF	TGTGCCAGCAGCTTAGTACGGACTAGCGGGGGAGACACAGATACGCAGTATTTT
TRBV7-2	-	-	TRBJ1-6	CASSPMQGSSYNSPLHF	TGTGCCAGCAGCCCTATGCAGGGAAGCTCCTATAATTCACCCCTCCACTTT
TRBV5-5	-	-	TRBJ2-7	CASSLVGGEQYF	TGTGCCAGCAGCTTGGTAGGGGGCGAGCAGTACTTC
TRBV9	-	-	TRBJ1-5	CASSPQGGYGEPQHF	TGTGCCAGCAGCCCTCAAGGGGGGTATGGCGAGCCCCAGCATTTT
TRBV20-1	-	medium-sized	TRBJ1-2	CSAVGDHGYTF	TGCAGTGCTGTTGGAGATCATGGCTACACCTTC
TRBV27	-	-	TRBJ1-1	CASSFTPSVTEAFF	TGTGCCAGCAGTTTTACTCCTTCGGTCACTGAAGCTTTCTTT
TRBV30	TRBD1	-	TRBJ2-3	CAWSSSTGKAQYF	TGTGCCTGGAGTTCATCGACAGGGAAGGCGCAGTATTTT
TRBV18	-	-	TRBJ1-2	CASSPIQGGYTF	TGTGCCAGCTCCCCGATACAGGGAGGATACACCTTC
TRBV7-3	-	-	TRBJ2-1	CASSLSGDSYNEQFF	TGTGCCAGCAGCTTAAGCGGGGACTCCTACAATGAGCAGTTCTTC
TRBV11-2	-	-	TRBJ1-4	CASSLVYEKLFF	TGTGCCAGCAGCTTGGTCTATGAAAAACTGTTTTTT
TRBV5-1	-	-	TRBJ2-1	CASSLDWSYNEQFF	TGCGCCAGCAGCTTGGACTGGTCCTACAATGAGCAGTTCTTC
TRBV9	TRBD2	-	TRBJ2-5	CASTLGGGASETQYF	TGTGCCAGCACCCTAGGCGGGGGGGCCTCGGAGACCCAGTACTTC
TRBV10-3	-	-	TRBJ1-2	CAINTGSNGYTF	TGTGCCATCAACACAGGGAGTAATGGCTACACCTTC
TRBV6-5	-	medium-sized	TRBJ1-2	CASSSNPGTSMSGYTF	TGTGCCAGCAGTTCCAATCCGGGGACCTCCATGAGTGGCTACACCTTC
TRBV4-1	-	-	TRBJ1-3	CASSSKQVSGNTIYF	TGCGCCAGCAGCTCCAAACAGGTCTCTGGAAACACCATATATTTT
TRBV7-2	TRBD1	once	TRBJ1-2	CASSLARTGHDGYTF	TGTGCCAGCAGCTTAGCTAGGACAGGCCACGATGGCTACACCTTC
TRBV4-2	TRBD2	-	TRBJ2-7	CASSQRAGGAYEQYF	TGTGCCAGCAGCCAGAGGGCCGGGGGGGCTTACGAGCAGTACTTC
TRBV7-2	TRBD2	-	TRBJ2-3	CASSSWTSGGATDTQYF	TGTGCCAGCAGCTCCTGGACTAGCGGGGGGGCTACAGATACGCAGTATTTT
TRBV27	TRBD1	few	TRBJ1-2	CASSAYRGLLNGYTF	TGTGCCAGCAGCGCATACAGGGGGCTCTTGAATGGCTACACCTTC
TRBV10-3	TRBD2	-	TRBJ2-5	CAISEAGSGGETQYF	TGTGCCATCAGTGAGGCAGGTAGCGGGGGAGAGACCCAGTACTTC
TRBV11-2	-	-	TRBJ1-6	CASSLVGRSNSPLHF	TGTGCCAGCAGCTTAGTTGGGAGATCTAATTCACCCCTCCACTTT
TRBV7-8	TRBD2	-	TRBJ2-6	CASSPSGLDFSGANVLTF	TGTGCCAGCAGCCCATCGGGACTAGATTTCTCTGGGGCCAACGTCCTGACTTTC
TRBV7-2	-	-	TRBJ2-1	CASSSQGSGYNEQFF	TGTGCCAGCAGCTCGCAAGGTAGCGGCTACAATGAGCAGTTCTTC
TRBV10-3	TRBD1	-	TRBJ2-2	CAIRAAGGTGGELFF	TGTGCCATCCGGGCGGCAGGGGGCACTGGCGGGGAGCTGTTTTTT